The rows below give T cell receptor beta chains drawn from one sample of a study of T cell repertoires in ileal Crohn's disease. Clones were sequenced by immunoSEQ multiplex PCR, and TCRdb holds only the in-frame ones, with some missing. Among several thousand clones listed, roughly 91% were seen once. Material for sequencing was ileal tissue. The receptors were sampled from an adult with Crohn's disease. CDR3s include the opening cysteine and the closing phenylalanine or tryptophan. The order of the fields is clone size, V gene, J gene, D gene, CDR3 protein, CDR3 DNA. D genes are given only for firm matches. Expanded clones get a size class; other rows say once, few or many, or leave the size out.

-	TRBV7-9	TRBJ2-5	-	CAIVGVPSRETQYF	TGTGCCATCGTTGGTGTTCCCTCCAGGGAGACCCAGTACTTC
few	TRBV10-1	TRBJ2-1	-	CASSRDLSSYNEQFF	TGCGCCAGCAGCCGGGACTTATCCTCCTACAATGAGCAGTTCTTC
few	TRBV28	TRBJ1-1	-	CASSLAVMNTEAFF	TGTGCCAGCAGTTTGGCAGTTATGAACACTGAAGCTTTCTTT
-	TRBV7-8	TRBJ1-4	-	CASSLGWATNEKLFF	TGTGCCAGCAGCTTAGGTTGGGCAACTAATGAAAAACTGTTTTTT
-	TRBV7-6	TRBJ2-1	TRBD1	CASSPQTGLSYNEQFF	TGTGCCAGCAGCCCCCAGACAGGGTTGTCCTACAATGAGCAGTTCTTC
-	TRBV6-5	TRBJ2-7	-	CASSLERNSYEQYF	TGTGCCAGCAGTTTGGAACGCAACTCCTACGAGCAGTACTTC
-	TRBV7-3	TRBJ2-5	TRBD2	CASSLSSGIRETQYF	TGTGCCAGCAGCTTAAGTAGCGGGATTAGAGAGACCCAGTACTTC
-	TRBV7-9	TRBJ1-5	TRBD1	CASSLAGDRAQHF	TGTGCCAGCAGCTTAGCAGGGGACAGGGCTCAGCATTTT
-	TRBV25-1	TRBJ1-4	TRBD1	CASSKNRDRVVKLFF	TGTGCCAGCAGTAAGAACCGGGACAGGGTGGTGAAACTGTTTTTT
-	TRBV4-2	TRBJ2-1	-	CASSQQNSYNEQFF	TGTGCCAGCAGCCAGCAGAACTCCTACAATGAGCAGTTCTTC
-	TRBV6-1	TRBJ1-4	-	CASAGVTNEKLFF	TGTGCCAGCGCAGGGGTAACTAATGAAAAACTGTTTTTT
-	TRBV19	TRBJ2-7	-	CASRAAYEQYF	TGTGCCAGTCGCGCAGCCTACGAGCAGTACTTC
once	TRBV5-4	TRBJ2-3	TRBD1	CASSLGQGWTDTQYF	TGTGCCAGCAGCCTGGGACAGGGTTGGACAGATACGCAGTATTTT
once	TRBV5-1	TRBJ2-3	-	CASSLNYQGFSADTQYF	TGCGCCAGCAGCTTGAACTACCAGGGGTTTTCGGCAGATACGCAGTATTTT
-	TRBV7-6	TRBJ1-1	-	CASSPIPQRDTEAFF	TGTGCCAGCAGCCCAATACCACAGAGGGACACTGAAGCTTTCTTT
-	TRBV27	TRBJ2-2	-	CASSFSDRADTGELFF	TGTGCCAGCAGTTTCTCCGACAGAGCCGACACCGGGGAGCTGTTTTTT
-	TRBV6-6	TRBJ2-2	TRBD1	CASSYLQGANTGELFF	TGTGCCAGCAGTTACCTACAGGGGGCGAACACCGGGGAGCTGTTTTTT
-	TRBV2	TRBJ1-5	-	CASSVGLGRSNQPQHF	TGTGCCAGCAGCGTAGGGCTCGGTAGGAGCAATCAGCCCCAGCATTTT
-	TRBV5-1	TRBJ2-7	TRBD1	CASSPRQGESYEQYF	TGCGCCAGCAGCCCCAGACAGGGGGAATCCTACGAGCAGTACTTC
-	TRBV5-5	TRBJ2-2	-	CASSLGPRVSTGELFF	TGTGCCAGCAGCTTGGGGCCGAGGGTCAGCACCGGGGAGCTGTTTTTT
-	TRBV28	TRBJ1-2	TRBD1	CASSPRPGGARGYTF	TGTGCCAGCAGTCCGCGACCAGGGGGCGCGAGGGGCTACACCTTC
-	TRBV5-6	TRBJ2-2	-	CASSYGLGGGELFF	TGTGCCAGCAGCTATGGACTCGGGGGCGGGGAGCTGTTTTTT
once	TRBV2	TRBJ2-3	-	CASRAGPDTQYF	TGTGCCAGCAGGGCGGGCCCAGATACGCAGTATTTT
-	TRBV6-5	TRBJ2-3	TRBD1	CASSFQGDSTDTQYF	TGTGCCAGCAGTTTCCAGGGGGATTCCACAGATACGCAGTATTTT
-	TRBV10-2	TRBJ2-1	TRBD2	CASSEYSGNNNEQFF	TGCGCCAGCAGTGAGTACAGCGGGAACAACAATGAGCAGTTCTTC
few	TRBV29-1	TRBJ1-2	-	CSVLLSYGYTF	TGCAGCGTCCTGTTAAGCTATGGCTACACCTTC
-	TRBV27	TRBJ2-6	-	CASSFGGPGANVLTF	TGTGCCAGCAGTTTTGGCGGCCCTGGGGCCAACGTCCTGACTTTC
-	TRBV6-5	TRBJ2-7	-	CASSPWADLPYEQYF	TGTGCCAGCAGTCCGTGGGCAGATCTTCCCTACGAGCAGTACTTC
-	TRBV6-5	TRBJ2-7	-	CASSDAGQFYEQYF	TGTGCCAGCAGCGATGCGGGACAGTTCTACGAGCAGTACTTC
-	TRBV2	TRBJ2-2	-	CASRGVSNTGELFF	TGTGCCAGCAGGGGGGTTTCGAACACCGGGGAGCTGTTTTTT
-	TRBV11-2	TRBJ1-1	-	CASSLEIGRGTEAFF	TGTGCCAGCAGCTTAGAAATAGGGAGAGGCACTGAAGCTTTCTTT
-	TRBV7-9	TRBJ1-2	-	CASRSAREASFGYTF	TGTGCCAGCAGGTCGGCCAGGGAGGCGAGCTTTGGCTACACCTTC
-	TRBV6-5	TRBJ2-7	-	CASTDSYEQYF	TGTGCCAGCACCGACAGCTACGAGCAGTACTTC
once	TRBV25-1	TRBJ1-2	-	CASSESCGGGYTF	TGTGCCAGCAGTGAGTCTTGTGGGGGTGGCTACACCTTC
large	TRBV7-6	TRBJ1-5	-	CASGSNQPQHF	TGTGCCAGCGGCAGCAATCAGCCCCAGCATTTT
-	TRBV27	TRBJ2-7	TRBD1	CASSPQTGVYEQYF	TGTGCCAGCAGTCCTCAAACAGGGGTCTACGAGCAGTACTTC
-	TRBV19	TRBJ2-7	-	CASSIDGGIPSSYEQYF	TGTGCCAGTAGTATCGATGGGGGGATACCATCCTCCTACGAGCAGTACTTC
-	TRBV4-1	TRBJ2-1	-	CASSQGASGSYNEQFF	TGCGCCAGCAGCCAAGGGGCCTCGGGCTCCTACAATGAGCAGTTCTTC
-	TRBV7-7	TRBJ1-1	-	CASTKIAGPNTEAFF	TGTGCTAGCACCAAAATCGCCGGGCCAAACACTGAAGCTTTCTTT
few	TRBV9	TRBJ2-2	TRBD1	CASSTGFTGELFF	TGTGCCTCCTCGACAGGGTTCACCGGGGAGCTGTTTTTT
-	TRBV6-5	TRBJ2-7	-	CASSDGGHEQYF	TGTGCCAGCAGTGACGGGGGTCACGAGCAGTACTTC
-	TRBV6-1	TRBJ1-6	TRBD1	CASHRGENSPLHF	TGTGCCAGTCACAGGGGGGAGAATTCACCCCTCCACTTT
-	TRBV2	TRBJ2-5	-	CASRSTRGGETQYF	TGTGCCAGCAGAAGCACTAGGGGGGGGGAGACCCAGTACTTC
-	TRBV10-3	TRBJ2-3	-	CAIRETSTDTQYF	TGTGCCATCAGAGAGACTAGCACAGATACGCAGTATTTT
-	TRBV5-1	TRBJ1-1	-	CASSLFIRDTEAFF	TGCGCCAGCAGCTTGTTCATCCGGGACACTGAAGCTTTCTTT
-	TRBV5-1	TRBJ1-1	-	CASSDLNTEAFF	TGCGCCAGCTCCGACCTGAACACTGAAGCTTTCTTT
-	TRBV19	TRBJ1-2	-	CASSITGLSNYGYTF	TGTGCCAGTAGTATAACGGGGCTCTCTAACTATGGCTACACCTTC
-	TRBV6-6	TRBJ1-1	TRBD1	CASRDRQGAGRTEAFF	TGTGCCAGCAGAGATCGACAGGGCGCTGGCAGGACTGAAGCTTTCTTT
-	TRBV9	TRBJ1-3	TRBD1	CASIPWGDREDLYSSGNTIYF	TGTGCCAGCATCCCCTGGGGAGACAGGGAGGACCTGTATAGCTCTGGAAACACCATATATTTT
few	TRBV11-2	TRBJ1-5	TRBD1	CASSLSGGQQPQHF	TGTGCCAGCAGCTTATCAGGGGGACAACAGCCCCAGCATTTT
once	TRBV19	TRBJ2-7	TRBD1	CASSDNCVRDSYTYEQYF	TGTGCCAGTAGTGACAACTGCGTCAGGGACAGCTACACCTACGAGCAGTACTTC
-	TRBV5-1	TRBJ2-2	TRBD2	CASSGTSGSTGELFF	TGCGCCAGCAGCGGTACTAGCGGGAGTACCGGGGAGCTGTTTTTT
-	TRBV6-5	TRBJ1-3	-	CASSSGGTGNTIYF	TGTGCCAGCAGTTCTGGGGGGACTGGAAACACCATATATTTT
-	TRBV6-5	TRBJ1-2	-	CASSYSSSHYGYTF	TGTGCCAGCAGTTACTCGAGCAGTCACTATGGCTACACCTTC
-	TRBV11-1	TRBJ1-1	TRBD1	CASSLAGGARAFF	TGTGCCAGCAGCTTAGCAGGGGGCGCCCGGGCTTTCTTT
-	TRBV6-5	TRBJ2-1	-	CASGSGSEQFF	TGTGCCAGCGGAAGCGGGTCCGAGCAGTTCTTC
-	TRBV4-1	TRBJ2-7	-	CASSQGYGGSYEQYF	TGCGCCAGCAGCCAAGGATACGGGGGATCCTACGAGCAGTACTTC
few	TRBV28	TRBJ2-5	TRBD2	CASSLRLAGSYQETQYF	TGTGCCAGCAGTTTACGCCTAGCGGGTTCGTACCAAGAGACCCAGTACTTC
once	TRBV5-1	TRBJ1-2	-	CASSLGQGYYGYTF	TGCGCCAGCAGCTTGGGCCAGGGGTACTATGGCTACACCTTC
-	TRBV4-1	TRBJ2-5	-	CASSQDEDLQETQYF	TGCGCCAGCAGCCAAGATGAGGACCTCCAAGAGACCCAGTACTTC